This TCR beta chain was sequenced in a study of blood T cell repertoires in COVID-19. Study at large: COVID-19 samples collected from the United States, Italy and Spain covered acute and convalescent phases. The cDNA or gDNA used as material had been derived from T cells, B-cell-depleted T cells, or PBMCs.

The CDR3 runs to 16 residues. Germline lookup yields CDR1 MGHDK and CDR2 SYGVNS. V trimming: 2 bases; J trimming: 6 bases; junction bases outside the gene matches: 11. In the authors' workflow: Reference gene primer amplification in the assay estimated nucleated cell counts. Clones were sequenced by immunoSEQ multiplex PCR, and TCRdb holds only the in-frame ones, with some missing. The DNA was the basis for D and trimming; V, J and clone size are from that table. The sample consists of about 220,000 clones, around 80% of them appearing once. V usage is TRBV25-1 and J usage is TRBJ2-7; 9 bases align to TRBD1. The sequenced sample was peripheral blood. The origin of this receptor is a human donor in a cohort sampled during active COVID-19. The DNA of the CDR3 is TGTGCCAGCAGTGAAGAAGCGGGGACAGGGAGGTCCGAGCAGTACTTC. Residues: CASSEEAGTGRSEQYF.